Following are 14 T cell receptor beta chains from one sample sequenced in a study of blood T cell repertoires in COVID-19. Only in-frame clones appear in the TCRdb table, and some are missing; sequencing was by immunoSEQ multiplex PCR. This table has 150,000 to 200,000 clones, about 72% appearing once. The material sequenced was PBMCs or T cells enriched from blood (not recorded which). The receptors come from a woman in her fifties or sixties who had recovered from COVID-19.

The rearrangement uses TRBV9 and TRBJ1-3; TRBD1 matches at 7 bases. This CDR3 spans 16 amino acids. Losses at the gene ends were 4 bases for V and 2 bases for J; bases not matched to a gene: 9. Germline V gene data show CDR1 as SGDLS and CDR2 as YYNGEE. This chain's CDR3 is CASSFTGERTGNTIYF. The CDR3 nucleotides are TGTGCCAGCAGCTTTACAGGGGAGAGAACTGGAAACACCATATATTTT.

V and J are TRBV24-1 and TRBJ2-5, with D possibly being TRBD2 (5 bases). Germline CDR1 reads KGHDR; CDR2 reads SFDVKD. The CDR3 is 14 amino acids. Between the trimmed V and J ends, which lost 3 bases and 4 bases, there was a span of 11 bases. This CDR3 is CATSDGPAAETQYF. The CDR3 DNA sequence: TGTGCCACCAGTGATGGGCCAGCGGCAGAGACCCAGTACTTC.

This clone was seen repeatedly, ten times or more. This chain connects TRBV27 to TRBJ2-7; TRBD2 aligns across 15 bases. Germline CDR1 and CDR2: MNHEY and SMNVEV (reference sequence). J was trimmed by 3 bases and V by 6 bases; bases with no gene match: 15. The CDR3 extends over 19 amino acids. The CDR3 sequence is CASRSDGTSGRCCYYEQYF. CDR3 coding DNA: TGTGCCAGCAGGTCGGATGGGACTAGCGGGAGGTGCTGCTACTACGAGCAGTACTTC.

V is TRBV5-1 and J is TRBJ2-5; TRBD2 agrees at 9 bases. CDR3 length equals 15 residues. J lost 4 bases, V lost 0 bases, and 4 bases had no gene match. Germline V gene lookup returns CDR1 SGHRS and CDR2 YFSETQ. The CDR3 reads CASSLARGLAETQYF. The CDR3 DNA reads TGCGCCAGCAGCTTGGCCCGGGGACTAGCAGAGACCCAGTACTTC.

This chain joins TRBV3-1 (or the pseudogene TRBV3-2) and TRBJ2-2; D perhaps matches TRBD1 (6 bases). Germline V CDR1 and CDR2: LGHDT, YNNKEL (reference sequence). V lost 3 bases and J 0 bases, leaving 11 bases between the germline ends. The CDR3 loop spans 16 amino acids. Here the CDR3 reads CASSQPGAANTGELFF. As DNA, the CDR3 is TGTGCCAGCAGCCAGCCAGGGGCGGCGAACACCGGGGAGCTGTTTTTT.

CDR3 loop: CASSLSRESASGANVLTF. The CDR3 bases are TGTGCCAGCAGCTTATCGCGGGAGAGTGCCTCTGGGGCCAACGTCCTGACTTTC. The chain recombines TRBV7-6 with TRBJ2-6; TRBD2 aligns across 7 bases. This CDR3 comprises 18 residues. The junction had 7 bases not matched to a gene; V was cut back by 2 bases and J by 0 bases. The germline CDR1 and CDR2 sequences are SGHVS and FNYEAQ.

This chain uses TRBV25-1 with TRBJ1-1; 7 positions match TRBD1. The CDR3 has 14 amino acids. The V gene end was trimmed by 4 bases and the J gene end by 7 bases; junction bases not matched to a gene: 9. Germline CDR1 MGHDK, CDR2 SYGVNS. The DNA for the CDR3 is TGTGCCAGCAGTGCCTGGACAGGTACGGGTGAAGCTTTCTTT. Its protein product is CASSAWTGTGEAFF. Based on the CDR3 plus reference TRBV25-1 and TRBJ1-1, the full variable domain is EADIYQTPRYLVIGTGKKITLECSQTMGHDKMYWYQQDPGMELHLIHYSYGVNSTEKGDLSSESTVSRIRTEHFPLTLESARPSHTSQYLCASSAWTGTGEAFFGQGTRLTVV.

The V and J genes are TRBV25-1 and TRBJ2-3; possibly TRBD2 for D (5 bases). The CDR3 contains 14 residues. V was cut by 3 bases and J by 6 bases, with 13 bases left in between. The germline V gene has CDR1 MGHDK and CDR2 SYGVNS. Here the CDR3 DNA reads TGTGCCAGCAGTGACCCCGCCAGAGGGGATACGCAGTATTTT. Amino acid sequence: CASSDPARGDTQYF.

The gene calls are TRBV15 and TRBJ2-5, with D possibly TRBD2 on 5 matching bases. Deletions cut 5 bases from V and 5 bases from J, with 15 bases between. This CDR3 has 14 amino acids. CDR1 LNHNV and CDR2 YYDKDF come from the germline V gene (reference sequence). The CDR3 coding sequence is TGTGCCACCAGCGCAGTGTCGAGGAGGGAGACCCAGTACTTC. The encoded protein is CATSAVSRRETQYF.

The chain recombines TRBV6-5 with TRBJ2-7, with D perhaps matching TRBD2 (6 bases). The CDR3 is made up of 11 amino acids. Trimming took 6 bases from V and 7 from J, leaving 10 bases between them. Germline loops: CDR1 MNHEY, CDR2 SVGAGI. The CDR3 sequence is CASRGEVEQYF. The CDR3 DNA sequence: TGTGCCAGCAGGGGGGAGGTAGAGCAGTACTTC.

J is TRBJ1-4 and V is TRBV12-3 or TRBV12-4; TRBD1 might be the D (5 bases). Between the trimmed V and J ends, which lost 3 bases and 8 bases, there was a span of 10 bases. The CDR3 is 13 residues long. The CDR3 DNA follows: TGTGCCAGCAGTTTGGGGGGAAGAGAAAAACTGTTTTTT. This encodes CASSLGGREKLFF.

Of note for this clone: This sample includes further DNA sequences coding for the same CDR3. CDR3 in DNA: TGTGCCAGCAGCCAACCTAGCACAGATACGCAGTATTTT. This gives the protein CASSQPSTDTQYF. The V gene is TRBV3-1 (or the pseudogene TRBV3-2), the J gene TRBJ2-3; D not certain. The CDR3 runs to 13 residues. V was cut by 2 bases and J by 0 bases, with 3 bases left in between. CDR1 LGHDT and CDR2 YNNKEL come from the germline V gene (reference sequence).

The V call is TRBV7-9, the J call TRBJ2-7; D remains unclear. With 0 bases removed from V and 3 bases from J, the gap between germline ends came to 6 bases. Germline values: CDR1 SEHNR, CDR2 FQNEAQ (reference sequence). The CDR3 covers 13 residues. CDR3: CASSLANSYEQYF. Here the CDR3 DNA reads TGTGCCAGCAGCTTAGCCAACAGCTACGAGCAGTACTTC.

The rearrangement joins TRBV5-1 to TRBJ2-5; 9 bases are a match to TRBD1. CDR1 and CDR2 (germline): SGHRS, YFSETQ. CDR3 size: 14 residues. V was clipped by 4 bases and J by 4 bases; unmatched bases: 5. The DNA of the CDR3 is TGCGCCAGCAGCGGGGACAGGGTCTTAGAGACCCAGTACTTC. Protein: CASSGDRVLETQYF.